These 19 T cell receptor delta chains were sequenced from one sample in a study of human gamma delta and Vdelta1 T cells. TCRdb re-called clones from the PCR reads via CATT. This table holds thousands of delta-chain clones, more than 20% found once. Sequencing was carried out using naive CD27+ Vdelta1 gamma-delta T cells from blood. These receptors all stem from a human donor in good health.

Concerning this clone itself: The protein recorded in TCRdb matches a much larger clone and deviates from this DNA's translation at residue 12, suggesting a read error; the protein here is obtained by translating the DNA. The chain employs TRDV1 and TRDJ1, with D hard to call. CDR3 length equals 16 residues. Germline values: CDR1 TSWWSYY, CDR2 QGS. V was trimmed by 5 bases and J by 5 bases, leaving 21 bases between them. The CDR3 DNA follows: TGTGCTCTTGGGAGAAGCCGGAAGTCTGTCCATGATAAACTCATCTTT. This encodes CALGRSRKSVHDKLIF.

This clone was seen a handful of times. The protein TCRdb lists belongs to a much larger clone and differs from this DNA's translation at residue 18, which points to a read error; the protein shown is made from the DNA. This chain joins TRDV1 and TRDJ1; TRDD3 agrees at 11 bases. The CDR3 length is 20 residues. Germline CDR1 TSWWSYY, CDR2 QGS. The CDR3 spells CALGGLPHLNWGIKTDKFIF. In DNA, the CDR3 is TGTGCCTTAGGGGGCCTTCCACACTTGAACTGGGGGATAAAGACCGATAAATTCATCTTT.

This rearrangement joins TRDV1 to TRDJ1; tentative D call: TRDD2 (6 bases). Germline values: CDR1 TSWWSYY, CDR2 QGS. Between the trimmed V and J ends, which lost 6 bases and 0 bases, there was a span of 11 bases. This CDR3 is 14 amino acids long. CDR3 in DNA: TGTGCTCTTGGTCTTCCTTCCCACACCGATAAACTCATCTTT. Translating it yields CALGLPSHTDKLIF.

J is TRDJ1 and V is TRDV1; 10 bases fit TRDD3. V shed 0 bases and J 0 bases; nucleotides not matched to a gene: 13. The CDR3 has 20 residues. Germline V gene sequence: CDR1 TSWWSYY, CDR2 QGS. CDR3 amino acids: CALGELTHILGDAYTDKLIF. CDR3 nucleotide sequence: TGTGCTCTTGGGGAACTGACTCATATACTGGGGGATGCGTACACCGATAAACTCATCTTT.

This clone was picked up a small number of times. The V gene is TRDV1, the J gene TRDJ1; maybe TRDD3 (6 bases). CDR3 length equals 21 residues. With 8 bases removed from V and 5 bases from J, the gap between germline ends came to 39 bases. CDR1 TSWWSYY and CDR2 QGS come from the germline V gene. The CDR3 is CALLNPDLVYWETKNEDKLIF. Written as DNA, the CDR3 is TGTGCTCTTTTAAACCCGGACCTTGTGTACTGGGAGACTAAAAACGAGGATAAACTCATCTTT.

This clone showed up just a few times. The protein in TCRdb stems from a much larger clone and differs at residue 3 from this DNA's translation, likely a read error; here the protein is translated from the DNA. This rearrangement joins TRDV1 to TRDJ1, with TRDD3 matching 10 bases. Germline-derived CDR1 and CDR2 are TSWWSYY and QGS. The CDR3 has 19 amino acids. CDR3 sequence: CAPGAYRLGDTWYTDKLIF. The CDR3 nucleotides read TGTGCTCCTGGGGCTTATCGTTTGGGGGATACCTGGTACACCGATAAACTCATCTTT.

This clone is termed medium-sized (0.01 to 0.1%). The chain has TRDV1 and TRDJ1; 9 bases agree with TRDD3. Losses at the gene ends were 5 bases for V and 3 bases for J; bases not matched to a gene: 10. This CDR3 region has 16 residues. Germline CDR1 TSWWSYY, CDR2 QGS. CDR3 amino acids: CALGILLGIRPDKLIF. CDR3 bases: TGTGCTCTTGGGATCCTACTGGGGATACGCCCCGATAAACTCATCTTT.

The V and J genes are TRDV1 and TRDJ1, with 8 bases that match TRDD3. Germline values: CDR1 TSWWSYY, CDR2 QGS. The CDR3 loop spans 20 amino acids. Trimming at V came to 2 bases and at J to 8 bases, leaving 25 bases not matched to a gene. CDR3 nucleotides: TGTGCTCTTGGGGAATTTGTACCCACCCCCCGTACTGGGGGCCTCCCCAAACTCATCTTT. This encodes CALGEFVPTPRTGGLPKLIF.

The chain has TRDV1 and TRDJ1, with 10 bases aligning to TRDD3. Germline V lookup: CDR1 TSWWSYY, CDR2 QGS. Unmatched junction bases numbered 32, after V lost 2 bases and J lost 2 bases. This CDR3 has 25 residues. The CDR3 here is CALGECSYGPREITLRLGDTDKLIF. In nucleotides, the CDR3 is TGTGCTCTTGGGGAATGTTCCTACGGCCCGAGGGAAATTACCCTAAGACTGGGGGATACCGATAAACTCATCTTT.

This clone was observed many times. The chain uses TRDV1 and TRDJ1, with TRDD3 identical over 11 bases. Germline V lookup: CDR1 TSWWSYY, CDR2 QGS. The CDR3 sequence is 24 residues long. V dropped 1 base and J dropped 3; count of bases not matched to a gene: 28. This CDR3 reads CALGEPPLVKPGGYRASGADKLIF. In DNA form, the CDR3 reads TGTGCTCTTGGGGAACCGCCCCTAGTCAAGCCTGGGGGATACCGGGCCAGCGGCGCCGATAAACTCATCTTT.

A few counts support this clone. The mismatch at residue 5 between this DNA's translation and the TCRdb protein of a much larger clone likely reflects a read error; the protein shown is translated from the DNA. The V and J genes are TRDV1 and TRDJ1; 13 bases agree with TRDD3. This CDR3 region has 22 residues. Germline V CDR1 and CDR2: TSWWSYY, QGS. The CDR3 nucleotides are TGTGCTCTTGGGCAACTTCCCCTCCCTGCCCTACTGGGGGATACGCGATCCGATAAACTCATCTTT. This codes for CALGQLPLPALLGDTRSDKLIF.

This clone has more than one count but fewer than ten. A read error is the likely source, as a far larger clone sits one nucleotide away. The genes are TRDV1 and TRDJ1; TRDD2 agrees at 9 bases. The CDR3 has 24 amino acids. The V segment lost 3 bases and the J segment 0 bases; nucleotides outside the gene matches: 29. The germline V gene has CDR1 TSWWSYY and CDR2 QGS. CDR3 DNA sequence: TGTGCTCTTGGGGATCTCCCTCGCCCTTCCTACAGGTGGGGGAGTCACTATTACACCGATAAACTCATCTTT. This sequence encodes CALGDLPRPSYRWGSHYYTDKLIF.

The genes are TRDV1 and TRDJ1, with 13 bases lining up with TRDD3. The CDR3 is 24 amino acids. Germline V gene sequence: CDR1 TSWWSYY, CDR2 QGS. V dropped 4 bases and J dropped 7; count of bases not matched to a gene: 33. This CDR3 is CALGAKSVCPGTGGYVGWSGKLIF. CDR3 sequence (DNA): TGTGCTCTTGGGGCCAAATCTGTCTGTCCAGGTACTGGGGGATACGTAGGTTGGAGCGGTAAACTCATCTTT.

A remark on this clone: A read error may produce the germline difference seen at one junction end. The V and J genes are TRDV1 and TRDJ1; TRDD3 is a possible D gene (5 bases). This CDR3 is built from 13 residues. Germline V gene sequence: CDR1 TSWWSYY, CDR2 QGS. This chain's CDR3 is CALGEPGTDKLIF. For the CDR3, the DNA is TGTGCTCTTGGGGAACCGGGGACCGACAAACTCATCTTT.

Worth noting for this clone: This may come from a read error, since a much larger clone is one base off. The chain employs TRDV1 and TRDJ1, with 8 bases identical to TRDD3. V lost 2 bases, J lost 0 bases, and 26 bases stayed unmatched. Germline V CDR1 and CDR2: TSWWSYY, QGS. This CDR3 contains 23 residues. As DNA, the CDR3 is TGTGCTCTTGGGGAAAGGCCCCGCCCCAACTGGGGGGTACGGGGGATGTACACCGATAAACTCATCTTT. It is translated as CALGERPRPNWGVRGMYTDKLIF.

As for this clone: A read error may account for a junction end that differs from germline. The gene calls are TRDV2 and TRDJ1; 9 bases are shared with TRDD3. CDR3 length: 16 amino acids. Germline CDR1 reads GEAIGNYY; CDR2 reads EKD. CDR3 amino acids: CACVNPYPYWGKKPIF. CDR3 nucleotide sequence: TGTGCCTGTGTCAACCCCTACCCTTACTGGGGGAAGAAACCCATCTTT.

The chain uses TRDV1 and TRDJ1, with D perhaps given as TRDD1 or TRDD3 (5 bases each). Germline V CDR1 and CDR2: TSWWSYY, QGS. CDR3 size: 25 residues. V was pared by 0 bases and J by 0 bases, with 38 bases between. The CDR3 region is CALGELVVIGLYDNPVRGYTDKLIF. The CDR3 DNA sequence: TGTGCTCTTGGGGAACTGGTCGTAATAGGCCTCTACGACAACCCCGTGCGGGGGTACACCGATAAACTCATCTTT.

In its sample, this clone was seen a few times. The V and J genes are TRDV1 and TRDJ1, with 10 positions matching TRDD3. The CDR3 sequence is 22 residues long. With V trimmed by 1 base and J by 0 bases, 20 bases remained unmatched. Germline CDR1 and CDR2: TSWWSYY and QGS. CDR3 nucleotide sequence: TGTGCTCTTGGGGAACGGCAGCCTTCCTCAATACTGGGGGATTTGTACACCGATAAACTCATCTTT. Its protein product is CALGERQPSSILGDLYTDKLIF.

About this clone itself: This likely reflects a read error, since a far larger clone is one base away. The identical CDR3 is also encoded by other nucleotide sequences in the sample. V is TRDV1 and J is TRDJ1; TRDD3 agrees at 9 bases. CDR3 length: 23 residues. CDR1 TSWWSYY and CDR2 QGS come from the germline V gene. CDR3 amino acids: CALGGRFPTSLTGGLRGTDKLIF. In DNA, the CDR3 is TGTGCTCTCGGGGGCCGATTTCCTACCTCCCTAACTGGGGGACTCCGAGGGACCGATAAACTCATCTTT.